Listed here are 6 T cell receptor beta chains from one sample, sequenced in a study of blood T cell repertoires in COVID-19. Sequencing was performed with immunoSEQ multiplex PCR; in TCRdb, only in-frame clones are kept and a portion is missing. The top ten hold 25% to 30% of the sample, which has tens of thousands of clones, approximately 81% seen once. Sequencing input: peripheral blood. The receptors originated from a man of 80 years or more with active or convalescent COVID-19.

In nucleotides, the CDR3 is TGTGCCAGCAGCGTCCAAGGGGGCACTGAAGCTTTCTTT. This encodes CASSVQGGTEAFF. The V gene is TRBV7-9, the J gene TRBJ1-1; maybe TRBD1 (6 bases). V was trimmed by 5 bases and J by 4 bases, leaving 11 bases between them. The CDR3 contains 13 residues. Looked up from germline, CDR1 is SEHNR and CDR2 is FQNEAQ (reference sequence).

The gene calls are TRBV6-2 or TRBV6-3 and TRBJ1-1, with D maybe TRBD1 (5 bases). Trimming cost V 2 bases and J 1 base, with 26 bases left between them. This CDR3 region has 20 residues. The V gene's germline CDR1 is MNHEY and CDR2 SVGEGT. In DNA, the CDR3 is TGTGCCAGCAGTTACGATTCCAGGAAGGGCAGCAGGGATACGAACACTGAAGCTTTCTTT. Protein sequence: CASSYDSRKGSRDTNTEAFF.

V gene TRBV23-1 combines with J gene TRBJ2-1, with TRBD1 matching 8 bases. TRBV23-1 is an ORF for which the function is uncertain. The CDR3 runs to 14 residues. J gave up 7 bases and V 7 bases, and 9 bases lay outside the gene matches. For the CDR3, the DNA is TGCGCCAGCAAGAGTAGGACAGGGTGGAATGAGCAGTTCTTC. Protein sequence: CASKSRTGWNEQFF.

The rearrangement links TRBV6-2 or TRBV6-3 to TRBJ2-7; 7 positions agree with TRBD2. The CDR3 is 15 residues long. In germline, CDR1 is MNHEY, CDR2 SVGEGT. Trimming took 2 bases from V and 4 from J; bases not matched to a gene: 8. Here the CDR3 reads CASSYGEGPQYEQYF. CDR3 nucleotides: TGTGCCAGCAGTTACGGGGAGGGCCCTCAGTACGAGCAGTACTTC.

This chain links TRBV9 with TRBJ2-7, with 7 bases that match TRBD1. The CDR3 loop spans 13 amino acids. CDR1 is SGDLS and CDR2 is YYNGEE in the germline V gene. Trimming took 4 bases from V and 6 from J; bases not matched to a gene: 7. The DNA of the CDR3 is TGTGCCAGCAGCCCCCCCGACAGGGTCGAGCAGTACTTC. Amino acid sequence: CASSPPDRVEQYF.

The rearrangement links TRBV5-5 to TRBJ1-3; no firm D call. V dropped 2 bases and J dropped 1 base, with 10 bases sitting between them. This CDR3 is 15 amino acids long. Germline lookup yields CDR1 SGHKS and CDR2 YYEKEE (reference sequence). CDR3 nucleotides: TGTGCCAGCAGCTTCCTACAACAGTCTGGAAACACCATATATTTT. It codes for CASSFLQQSGNTIYF.